The rows below give T cell receptor beta chains drawn from one sample of a study of T cell responses to AZD1222 COVID-19 vaccine. Only in-frame clones appear in the TCRdb table, and some are missing; sequencing was by immunoSEQ multiplex PCR. The top ten clones hold 2.5% to 3% of a sample with about 190,000 clones, around 86% of them seen once. Here the sequenced sample was peripheral blood, taken on day 0 of MenACWY control vaccination. These receptors came from an adult in good health. Each CDR3 is given with its conserved first and last residue. A clone size is listed for some rows: how often the clone was seen (once, few, many), or a class if it is expanded.

V gene	clone size	CDR3 protein
TRBV4-1	once	CASSQVGASSYEQYF
TRBV7-3	few	CASSPQGGQPQHF
TRBV5-6	-	CATGTGGTYEQYF
TRBV28	few	CASTQPTAGGRGEKLFF
TRBV6-2/TRBV6-3	-	CASSYPPGQRSYEQYF
TRBV4-1	-	CASSQIAGGFYEQYF
TRBV2	-	CASSESGGGNTIYF
TRBV9	-	CASSVGTGGAGDTQYF
TRBV25-1	-	CASSDPGVLGYEQYF
TRBV5-1	-	CASSSSGTSGYEQYF
TRBV14	-	CASSEVSYEQYF
TRBV27	-	CASSLLAGGAGGTDTQYF
TRBV3-1/TRBV3-2	once	CASSQLLRLQHF
TRBV7-2	-	CASSFYNRPSPNTGELFF
TRBV9	-	CASSVSGAGGYTF
TRBV9	-	CASKPGAGTGELFF
TRBV18	-	CASSPLPGSYEQYF
TRBV24-1	-	CATSAGGAGEETQYF
TRBV7-9	-	CASSSEAGKLFF
TRBV5-1	few	CASSDAGGVHYGYTF
TRBV6-1	-	CASSEARTGDNSPLHF
TRBV24-1	-	CATSALGFYNEQFF
TRBV3-1/TRBV3-2	-	CASSQDRGSYEQYF
TRBV6-1	-	CASSEYQDQPQHF
TRBV3-1/TRBV3-2	-	CASSQDVANEKLFF
TRBV28	once	CASSFSGGPDYGYTF
TRBV3-1/TRBV3-2	once	CASSPLGQGPKLFF
TRBV28	once	CASSLDSYNEQFF
TRBV6-5	-	CASRGRGDTGELFF
TRBV19	-	CASTGTGPTGELFF
TRBV6-2/TRBV6-3	-	CASSTPGGEQYF
TRBV30	-	CAWRPGQANTEAFF
TRBV30	few	CAWSVGGEKLFF
TRBV10-3	-	CAISEPGLAGAGAGELFF
TRBV3-1/TRBV3-2	-	CASSPQVAGGPNEQFF
TRBV27	-	CASSLLSDRKVYF
TRBV5-1	-	CASSLDGPAMGEQYF
TRBV18	-	CASSPLPPGQGKFGYTF
TRBV29-1	-	CSVEDVAKNIQYF